This T cell receptor (beta chain) was found in a study of graft-versus-host responses after intestinal transplantation. Across the whole study: Isolated intestinal, liver-intestinal, or multivisceral transplants had been given to the recipients. Study-wide findings and caveats: Subjects displaying graft-donor T cell macrochimerism possessed elevated graft-versus-host to host-versus-graft clonal ratios inside allografts. Ileal or blood samples showed some GvH clones first, and such clones were also found in recipient marrow.

This CDR3 contains 13 residues. V was cut by 4 bases and J by 1 base, with 11 bases left in between. Germline lookup yields CDR1 GTSNPN and CDR2 SVGIG (reference sequence). Data came from immunoSEQ multiplex PCR; TCRdb stores just in-frame clones and leaves some out. The data show about 100,000 clones, roughly 87% seen once. Worth noting for this clone: Its target is not known.

The starting material was unstimulated CD4+ T cells sorted from spleen or lymph node cells, obtained before transplant. The chain joins TRBV30 to TRBJ2-7; a possible D gene is TRBD1 (6 bases). The receptor was isolated from a human donor who was the organ donor for an intestinal transplant. CDR3 in amino acids: CAWNRQESYEQYF. The CDR3 nucleotides are TGTGCCTGGAATCGACAGGAGTCCTACGAGCAGTACTTC.